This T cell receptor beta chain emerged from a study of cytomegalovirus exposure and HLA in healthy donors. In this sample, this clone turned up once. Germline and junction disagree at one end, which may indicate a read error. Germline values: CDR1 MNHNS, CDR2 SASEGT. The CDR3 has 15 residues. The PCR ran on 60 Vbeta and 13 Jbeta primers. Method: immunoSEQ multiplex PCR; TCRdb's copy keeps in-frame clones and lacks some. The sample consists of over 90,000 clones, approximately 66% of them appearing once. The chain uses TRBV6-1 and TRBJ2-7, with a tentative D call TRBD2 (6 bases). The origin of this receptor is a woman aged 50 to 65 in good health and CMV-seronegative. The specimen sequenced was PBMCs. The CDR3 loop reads CASSLRTWADYEQCF. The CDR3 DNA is TGTGCCAGCAGTCTACGGACCTGGGCGGACTACGAGCAGTGCTTC.